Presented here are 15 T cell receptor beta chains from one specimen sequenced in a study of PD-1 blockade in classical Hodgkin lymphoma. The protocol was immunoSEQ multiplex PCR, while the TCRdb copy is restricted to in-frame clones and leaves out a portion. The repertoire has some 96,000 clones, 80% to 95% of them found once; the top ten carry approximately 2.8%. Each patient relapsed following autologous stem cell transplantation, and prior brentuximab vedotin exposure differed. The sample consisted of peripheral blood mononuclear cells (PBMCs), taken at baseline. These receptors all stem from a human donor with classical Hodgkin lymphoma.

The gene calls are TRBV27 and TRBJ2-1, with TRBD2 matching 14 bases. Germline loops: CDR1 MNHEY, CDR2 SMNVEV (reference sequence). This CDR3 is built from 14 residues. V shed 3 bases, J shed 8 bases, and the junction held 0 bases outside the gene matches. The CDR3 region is CASSLGLAGDEQFF. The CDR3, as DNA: TGTGCCAGCAGTTTGGGACTAGCGGGAGATGAGCAGTTCTTC.

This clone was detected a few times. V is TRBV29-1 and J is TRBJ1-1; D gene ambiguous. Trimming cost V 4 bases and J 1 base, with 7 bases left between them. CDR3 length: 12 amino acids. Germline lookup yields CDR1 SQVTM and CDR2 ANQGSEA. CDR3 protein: CSVAVANTEAFF. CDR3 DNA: TGCAGCGTTGCTGTTGCGAACACTGAAGCTTTCTTT.

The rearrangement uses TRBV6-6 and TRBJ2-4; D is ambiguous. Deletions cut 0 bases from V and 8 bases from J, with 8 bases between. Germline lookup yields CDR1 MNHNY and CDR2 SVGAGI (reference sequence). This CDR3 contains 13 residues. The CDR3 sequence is CASSYSNGYIQYF. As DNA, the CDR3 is TGTGCCAGCAGTTACTCGAATGGTTACATTCAGTACTTC.

The CDR3 region is CASHRETGANVLTF. As DNA, the CDR3 is TGCGCCAGCCATAGAGAGACTGGGGCCAACGTCCTGACTTTC. V is TRBV5-1 and J is TRBJ2-6; no clear D gene. The V and J ends lost 7 bases and 2 bases respectively, with 10 bases between them. Germline V gene data show CDR1 as SGHRS and CDR2 as YFSETQ. The CDR3 loop spans 14 amino acids.

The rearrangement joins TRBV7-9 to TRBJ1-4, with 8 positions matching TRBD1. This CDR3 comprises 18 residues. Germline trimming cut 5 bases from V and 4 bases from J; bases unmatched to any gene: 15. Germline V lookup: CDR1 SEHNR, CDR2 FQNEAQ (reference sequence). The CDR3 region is CASSPNRDRISFNEKLFF. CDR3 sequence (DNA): TGTGCCAGCAGCCCCAACCGGGACAGGATTTCTTTTAATGAAAAACTGTTTTTT.

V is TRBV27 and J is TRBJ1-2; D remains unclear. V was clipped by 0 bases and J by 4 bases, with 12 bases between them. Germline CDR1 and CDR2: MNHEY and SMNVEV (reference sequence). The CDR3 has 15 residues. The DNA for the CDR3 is TGTGCCAGCAGTTTATCGGGCAGAGGAGTCTATGGCTACACCTTC. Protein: CASSLSGRGVYGYTF.

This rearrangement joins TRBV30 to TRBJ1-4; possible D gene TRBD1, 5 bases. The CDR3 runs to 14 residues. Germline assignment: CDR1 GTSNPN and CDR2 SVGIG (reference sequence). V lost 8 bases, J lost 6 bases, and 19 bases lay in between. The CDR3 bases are TGTGCCACCGAGCCGGGGCGAGGGGATGAAAAACTGTTTTTT. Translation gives CATEPGRGDEKLFF.

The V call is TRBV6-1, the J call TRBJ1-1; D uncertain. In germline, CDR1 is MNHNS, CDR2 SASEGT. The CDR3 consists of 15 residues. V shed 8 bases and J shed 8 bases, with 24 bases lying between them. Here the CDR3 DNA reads TGTGCCAGCGTCCTTCCTGGTGTCTTTGCTTCGGAAGCTTTCTTT. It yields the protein CASVLPGVFASEAFF.

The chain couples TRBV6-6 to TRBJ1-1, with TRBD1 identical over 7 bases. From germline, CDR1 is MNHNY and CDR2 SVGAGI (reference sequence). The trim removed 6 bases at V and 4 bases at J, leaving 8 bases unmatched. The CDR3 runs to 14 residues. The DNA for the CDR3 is TGTGCCAGCAGCCGCAGGGGGATCGGCACTGAAGCTTTCTTT. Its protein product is CASSRRGIGTEAFF.

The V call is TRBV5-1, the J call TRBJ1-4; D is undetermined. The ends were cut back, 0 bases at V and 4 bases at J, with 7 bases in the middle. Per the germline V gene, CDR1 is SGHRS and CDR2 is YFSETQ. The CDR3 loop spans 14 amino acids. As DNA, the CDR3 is TGCGCCAGCAGCTTGGAGAGTTATAATGAAAAACTGTTTTTT. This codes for CASSLESYNEKLFF. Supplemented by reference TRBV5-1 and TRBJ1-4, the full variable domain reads KAGVTQTPRYLIKTRGQQVTLSCSPISGHRSVSWYQQTPGQGLQFLFEYFSETQRNKGNFPGRFSGRQFSNSRSEMNVSTLELGDSALYLCASSLESYNEKLFFGSGTQLSVL.

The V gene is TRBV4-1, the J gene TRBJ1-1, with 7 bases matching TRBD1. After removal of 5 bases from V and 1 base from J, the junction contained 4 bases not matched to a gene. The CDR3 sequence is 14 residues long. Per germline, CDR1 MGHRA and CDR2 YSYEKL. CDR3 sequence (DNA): TGCGCCAGCAGCAGGGGGCAACCGAACACTGAAGCTTTCTTT. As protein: CASSRGQPNTEAFF.

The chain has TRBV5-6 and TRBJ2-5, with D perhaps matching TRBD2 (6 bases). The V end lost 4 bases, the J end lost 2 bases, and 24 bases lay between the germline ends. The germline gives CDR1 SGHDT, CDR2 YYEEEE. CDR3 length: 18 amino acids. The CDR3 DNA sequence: TGTGCCAGCAGCACTGGCGGGGTTTTGCGACTACCTCAAGAGACCCAGTACTTC. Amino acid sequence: CASSTGGVLRLPQETQYF.

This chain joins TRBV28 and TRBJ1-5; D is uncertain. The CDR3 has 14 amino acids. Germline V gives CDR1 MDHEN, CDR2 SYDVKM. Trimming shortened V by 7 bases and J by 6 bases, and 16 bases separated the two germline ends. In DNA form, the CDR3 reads TGTGCCAGCACCGCGAGTGGGGATACTCAGCCCCAGCATTTT. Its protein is CASTASGDTQPQHF.

The CDR3 DNA is TGTGCAAGTCGCTGGGACAGGCCCTGCACTGAAGCTTTCTTT. This encodes CASRWDRPCTEAFF. The chain carries TRBV12-2 and TRBJ1-1; the table calls TRBD1, which could not be checked here. TRBV12-2 is a pseudogene segment. This CDR3 has 14 amino acids.

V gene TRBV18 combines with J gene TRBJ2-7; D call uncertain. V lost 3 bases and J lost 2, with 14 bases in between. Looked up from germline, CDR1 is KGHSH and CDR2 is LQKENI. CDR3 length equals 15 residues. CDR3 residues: CASSPGPVRTYEQYF. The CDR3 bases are TGTGCCAGCTCACCGGGTCCGGTTAGAACCTACGAGCAGTACTTC.